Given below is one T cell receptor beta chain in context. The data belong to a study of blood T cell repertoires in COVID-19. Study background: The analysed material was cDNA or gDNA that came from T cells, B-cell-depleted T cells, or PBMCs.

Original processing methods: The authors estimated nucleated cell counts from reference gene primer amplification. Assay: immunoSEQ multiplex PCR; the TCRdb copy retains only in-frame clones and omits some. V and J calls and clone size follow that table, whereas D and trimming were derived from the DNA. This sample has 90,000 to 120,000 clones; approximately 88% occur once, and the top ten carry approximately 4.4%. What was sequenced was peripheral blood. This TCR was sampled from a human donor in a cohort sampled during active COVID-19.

CDR3 in amino acids: CASSSLATHTSGNTIYF. The CDR3 region has the DNA TGCGCCAGCAGCTCGCTCGCGACTCACACCTCTGGAAACACCATATATTTT. The chain combines TRBV5-1 with TRBJ1-3; D gene uncertain. The CDR3 is 17 residues long. V lost 3 bases and J 0 bases, leaving 16 bases between the germline ends. CDR1 is SGHRS and CDR2 is YFSETQ in the germline V gene.